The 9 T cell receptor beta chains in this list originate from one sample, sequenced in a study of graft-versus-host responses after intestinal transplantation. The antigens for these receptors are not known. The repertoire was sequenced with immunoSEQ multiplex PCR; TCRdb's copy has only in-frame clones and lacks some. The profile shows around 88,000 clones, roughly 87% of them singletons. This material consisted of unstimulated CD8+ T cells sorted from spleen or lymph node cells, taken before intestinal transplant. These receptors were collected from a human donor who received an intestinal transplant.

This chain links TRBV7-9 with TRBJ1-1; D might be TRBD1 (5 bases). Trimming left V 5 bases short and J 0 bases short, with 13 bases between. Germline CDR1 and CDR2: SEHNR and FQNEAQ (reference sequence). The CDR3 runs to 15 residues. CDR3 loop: CASSHLDSLNTEAFF. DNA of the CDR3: TGTGCCAGCAGCCACCTTGACAGCCTGAACACTGAAGCTTTCTTT. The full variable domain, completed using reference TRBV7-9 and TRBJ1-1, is DTGVSQNPRHKITKRGQNVTFRCDPISEHNRLYWYRQTLGQGPEFLTYFQNEAQLEKSRLLSDRFSAERPKGSFSTLEIQRTEQGDSAMYLCASSHLDSLNTEAFFGQGTRLTVV.

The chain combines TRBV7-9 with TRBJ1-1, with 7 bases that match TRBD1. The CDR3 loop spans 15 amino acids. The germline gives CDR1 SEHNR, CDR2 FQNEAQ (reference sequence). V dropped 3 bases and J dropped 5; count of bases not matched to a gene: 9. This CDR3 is CASSLAQGRDTEAFF. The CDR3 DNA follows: TGTGCCAGCAGCTTGGCACAGGGGAGAGATACTGAAGCTTTCTTT.

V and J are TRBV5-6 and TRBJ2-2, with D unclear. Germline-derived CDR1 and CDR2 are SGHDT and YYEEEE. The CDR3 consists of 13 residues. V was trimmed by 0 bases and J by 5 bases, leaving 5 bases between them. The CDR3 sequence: CASSLGGTGELFF. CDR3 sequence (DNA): TGTGCCAGCAGCTTGGGGGGTACCGGGGAGCTGTTTTTT.

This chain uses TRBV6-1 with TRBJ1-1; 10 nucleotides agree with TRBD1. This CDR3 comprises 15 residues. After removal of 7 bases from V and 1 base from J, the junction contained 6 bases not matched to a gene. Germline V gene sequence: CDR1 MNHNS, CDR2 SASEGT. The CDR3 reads CASTPWDRGNTEAFF. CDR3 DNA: TGTGCCAGCACGCCGTGGGACAGGGGGAACACTGAAGCTTTCTTT.

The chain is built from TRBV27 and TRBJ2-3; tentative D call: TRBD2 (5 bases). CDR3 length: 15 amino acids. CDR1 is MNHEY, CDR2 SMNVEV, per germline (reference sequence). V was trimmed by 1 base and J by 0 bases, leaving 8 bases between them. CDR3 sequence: CASSLLLASTDTQYF. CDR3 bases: TGTGCCAGCAGTTTATTGTTAGCGAGCACAGATACGCAGTATTTT.

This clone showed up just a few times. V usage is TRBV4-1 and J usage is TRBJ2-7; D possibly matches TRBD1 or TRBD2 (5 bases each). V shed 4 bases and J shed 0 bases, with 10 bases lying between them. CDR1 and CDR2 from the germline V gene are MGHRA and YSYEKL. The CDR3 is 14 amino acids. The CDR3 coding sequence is TGCGCCAGCAGCCCGCCCGGGACCTCCTACGAGCAGTACTTC. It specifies CASSPPGTSYEQYF.

DNA of the CDR3: TGTGCCAGCAGCCCCATGGAGGCAGGAGTAAACAATGAGCAGTTCTTC. It codes for CASSPMEAGVNNEQFF. The rearrangement links TRBV4-2 to TRBJ2-1; possible D gene TRBD2, 5 bases. The CDR3 has 16 amino acids. Germline V lookup: CDR1 LGHNA, CDR2 YNFKEQ. V was clipped by 4 bases and J by 5 bases, with 18 bases between them.

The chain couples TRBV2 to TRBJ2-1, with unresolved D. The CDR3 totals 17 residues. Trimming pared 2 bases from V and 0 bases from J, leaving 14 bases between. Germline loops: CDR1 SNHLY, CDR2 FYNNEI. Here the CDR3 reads CASSETPLHASYNEQFF. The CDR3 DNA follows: TGTGCCAGCAGTGAAACCCCGCTCCACGCCTCCTACAATGAGCAGTTCTTC. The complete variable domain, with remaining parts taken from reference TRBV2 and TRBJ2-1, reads EPEVTQTPSHQVTQMGQEVILRCVPISNHLYFYWYRQILGQKVEFLVSFYNNEISEKSEIFDDQFSVERPDGSNFTLKIRSTKLEDSAMYFCASSETPLHASYNEQFFGPGTRLTVL.

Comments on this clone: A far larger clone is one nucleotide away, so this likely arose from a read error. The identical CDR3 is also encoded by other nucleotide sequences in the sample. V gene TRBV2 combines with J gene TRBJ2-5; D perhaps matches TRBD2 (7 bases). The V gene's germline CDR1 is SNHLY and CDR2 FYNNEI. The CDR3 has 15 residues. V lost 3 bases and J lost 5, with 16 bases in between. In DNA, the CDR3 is TGTGCCAGCAGTGATGGTGGGGGGGCCGGGGAGACCCAGTACTTC. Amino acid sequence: CASSDGGGAGETQYF.